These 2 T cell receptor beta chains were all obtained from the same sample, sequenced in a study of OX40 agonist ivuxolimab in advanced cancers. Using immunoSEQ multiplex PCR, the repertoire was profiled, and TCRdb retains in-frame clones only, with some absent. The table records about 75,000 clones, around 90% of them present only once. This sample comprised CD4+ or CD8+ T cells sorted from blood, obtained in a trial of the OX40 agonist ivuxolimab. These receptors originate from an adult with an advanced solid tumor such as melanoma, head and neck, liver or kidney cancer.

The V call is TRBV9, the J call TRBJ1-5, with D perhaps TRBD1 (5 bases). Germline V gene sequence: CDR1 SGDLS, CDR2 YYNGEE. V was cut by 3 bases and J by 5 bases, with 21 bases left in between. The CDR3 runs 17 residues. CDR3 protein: CASSAGLGPGKDQPQHF. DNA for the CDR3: TGTGCCAGCAGCGCAGGTTTGGGGCCGGGTAAAGATCAGCCCCAGCATTTT.

The CDR3, as DNA: TGTGCCAGCAGTGTAACAGGTTGGAGGTATGGCTACACCTTC. Translating it yields CASSVTGWRYGYTF. This rearrangement joins TRBV2 to TRBJ1-2; D is perhaps TRBD1 (5 bases). This CDR3 has 14 amino acids. Trimming removed 4 bases at V and 5 bases at J, with 14 bases between. The germline V gene encodes CDR1 SNHLY and CDR2 FYNNEI.